One sample yielded the 28 T cell receptor beta chains listed below, sequenced in a study of T cell clonotyping in hematopoietic cell transplantation. Measured with immunoSEQ multiplex PCR; TCRdb has only the in-frame clones, and not every one. The sample shows roughly 16,000 clones, approximately 83% of them seen only once. Sequenced input: peripheral blood mononuclear cells. These receptors were obtained from a woman aged 40 to 49 in good health. Some clones in this sample may be carry-over from other donors' samples.

V gene TRBV9 combines with J gene TRBJ2-7; D could derive from TRBD1 or TRBD2 (6 bases each). Deletions cut 2 bases from V and 4 bases from J, with 19 bases between. The length of the CDR3 is 16 residues. The germline V gene has CDR1 SGDLS and CDR2 YYNGEE. The CDR3 here is CASSVYSGASYYEQYF. The CDR3 bases are TGTGCCAGCAGCGTTTATTCGGGGGCGAGTTATTACGAGCAGTACTTC.

The chain is built from TRBV7-6 and TRBJ2-1, with D possibly matching TRBD1 (5 bases). The CDR3 is made up of 13 amino acids. The ends were cut back, 1 base at V and 12 bases at J, with 13 bases in the middle. Germline V lookup: CDR1 SGHVS, CDR2 FNYEAQ. The CDR3 loop is CASSLGAVGPQFF. The CDR3 DNA is TGTGCCAGCAGCTTAGGAGCAGTGGGGCCGCAGTTCTTC.

V is TRBV7-2 and J is TRBJ2-7, with D possibly being TRBD2 (5 bases). The CDR3 is 16 residues long. From germline, CDR1 is SGHTA and CDR2 FQGNSA. Between the trimmed V and J ends, which lost 2 bases and 3 bases, there was a span of 17 bases. This chain's CDR3 is CASSLRLGVRDYEQYF. As DNA, the CDR3 is TGTGCCAGCAGCTTAAGGTTAGGCGTGAGGGACTACGAGCAGTACTTC.

This sequence joins TRBV19 and TRBJ1-6, with D tentatively TRBD1 (5 bases). This CDR3 contains 14 residues. V lost 3 bases and J 10 bases, leaving 13 bases between the germline ends. Germline values: CDR1 LNHDA, CDR2 SQIVND (reference sequence). This CDR3 reads CASSMVGGGSPLHF. The CDR3 DNA sequence: TGTGCCAGTAGTATGGTTGGGGGAGGCTCACCCCTCCACTTT.

The chain joins TRBV2 to TRBJ1-2; weak D call: TRBD1 (6 bases). Deletions cut 6 bases from V and 4 bases from J, with 15 bases between. The CDR3 totals 14 residues. The V gene's germline CDR1 is SNHLY and CDR2 FYNNEI. The CDR3 DNA follows: TGTGCCAGCAGAGACCCAGGGGATTCCTATGGCTACACCTTC. It yields the protein CASRDPGDSYGYTF.

V usage is TRBV28 and J usage is TRBJ2-7; D uncertain. Trimming left V 6 bases short and J 2 bases short, with 23 bases between. Germline CDR1 is MDHEN and CDR2 is SYDVKM. This CDR3 is 17 amino acids long. CDR3 in DNA: TGTGCCAGCAGCCCACTATCCCACGTAGGGCCCACCTACGAGCAGTACTTC. It yields the protein CASSPLSHVGPTYEQYF.

J is TRBJ2-2 and V is TRBV5-8; no reliable D call. The CDR3 consists of 13 residues. The ends were cut back, 7 bases at V and 1 base at J, with 8 bases in the middle. From germline, CDR1 is SGHTS and CDR2 YDEGEE. CDR3 DNA sequence: TGTGCCAGCGATCAGCGGAACACCGGGGAGCTGTTTTTT. It is translated as CASDQRNTGELFF.

This clone was counted a single time. The chain is built from TRBV4-1 and TRBJ1-5; D ambiguous. The germline CDR1 and CDR2 sequences are MGHRA and YSYEKL. The V gene lost 1 base and the J gene lost 0 bases, with 10 bases spanning the gap. This CDR3 region has 16 residues. CDR3 region: CASSQGLGYSNQPQHF. CDR3 in DNA: TGCGCCAGCAGCCAAGGCCTGGGCTATAGCAATCAGCCCCAGCATTTT.

V is TRBV7-2 and J is TRBJ2-2; 8 positions agree with TRBD2. V dropped 4 bases and J dropped 1; count of bases not matched to a gene: 5. There are 16 residues in the CDR3. The germline V gene has CDR1 SGHTA and CDR2 FQGNSA. The CDR3 protein is CASSSGTSRNTGELFF. The CDR3, as DNA: TGTGCCAGCAGCTCCGGGACTAGTAGGAACACCGGGGAGCTGTTTTTT. The whole variable domain, filled in from reference TRBV7-2 and TRBJ2-2, reads GAGVSQSPSNKVTEKGKDVELRCDPISGHTALYWYRQSLGQGLEFLIYFQGNSAPDKSGLPSDRFSAERTGGSVSTLTIQRTQQEDSAVYLCASSSGTSRNTGELFFGEGSRLTVL.

The genes are TRBV10-2 and TRBJ2-7; no clear D gene. With 2 bases removed from V and 4 bases from J, the gap between germline ends came to 15 bases. The CDR3 spans 15 residues. Germline V CDR1 and CDR2: WSHSY, SAAADI. As DNA, the CDR3 is TGCGCCAGCAGTGAGAGGCCAGGTTCCAATTACGAGCAGTACTTC. Protein: CASSERPGSNYEQYF.

The chain recombines TRBV4-1 with TRBJ2-3; perhaps D is TRBD1 or TRBD2 (5 bases each). The ends were cut back, 1 base at V and 2 bases at J, with 7 bases in the middle. Germline V gene data show CDR1 as MGHRA and CDR2 as YSYEKL. The CDR3 length is 14 residues. The CDR3 DNA reads as TGCGCCAGCAGCCAAGCGGGACCCACAGATACGCAGTATTTT. Translating it yields CASSQAGPTDTQYF.

J is TRBJ1-3 and V is TRBV7-6; D gene ambiguous. Germline assignment: CDR1 SGHVS and CDR2 FNYEAQ. The CDR3 covers 16 residues. Trimming stripped 2 bases from V and 0 bases from J, with 11 bases between. In nucleotides, the CDR3 is TGTGCCAGCAGCTTAAATCCGGGGAGCTCTGGAAACACCATATATTTT. Translation: CASSLNPGSSGNTIYF.

The V gene is TRBV30, the J gene TRBJ1-6, with TRBD1 as a possible D gene (6 bases). The CDR3 totals 15 residues. Per germline, CDR1 GTSNPN and CDR2 SVGIG (reference sequence). Trimming shortened V by 5 bases and J by 9 bases, and 20 bases separated the two germline ends. The DNA for the CDR3 is TGTGCCTGGGGTCCGCGACAGGCCCCCATTTCACCCCTCCACTTT. Encoded protein: CAWGPRQAPISPLHF. Based on the CDR3 plus reference TRBV30 and TRBJ1-6, the full variable domain is SQTIHQWPATLVQPVGSPLSLECTVEGTSNPNLYWYRQAAGRGLQLLFYSVGIGQISSEVPQNLSASRPQDRQFILSSKKLLLSDSGFYLCAWGPRQAPISPLHFGNGTRLTVT.

This chain connects TRBV2 to TRBJ1-5; 7 bases line up with TRBD1. The CDR3 consists of 14 residues. J lost 2 bases, V lost 8 bases, and 6 bases had no gene match. Per germline, CDR1 SNHLY and CDR2 FYNNEI. The CDR3 reads CASARGTGNQPQHF. CDR3 coding DNA: TGTGCCAGCGCCCGCGGGACAGGCAATCAGCCCCAGCATTTT. Complete variable domain (other parts from reference TRBV2 and TRBJ1-5): EPEVTQTPSHQVTQMGQEVILRCVPISNHLYFYWYRQILGQKVEFLVSFYNNEISEKSEIFDDQFSVERPDGSNFTLKIRSTKLEDSAMYFCASARGTGNQPQHFGDGTRLSIL.

This chain joins TRBV9 and TRBJ2-1, with D maybe TRBD2 (6 bases). From germline, CDR1 is SGDLS and CDR2 YYNGEE. The V and J ends lost 0 bases and 6 bases respectively, with 25 bases between them. The CDR3 consists of 19 residues. The DNA for the CDR3 is TGTGCCAGCAGCGTAGAGGATGGGAGGATAATCGGGTTTGGCAATGAGCAGTTCTTC. This sequence encodes CASSVEDGRIIGFGNEQFF.

The chain links TRBV30 to TRBJ2-5; D perhaps matches TRBD1 (7 bases). CDR3 length: 12 residues. In germline, CDR1 is GTSNPN, CDR2 SVGIG (reference sequence). Trimming removed 2 bases from V and 5 bases from J, with 9 bases in between. DNA for the CDR3: TGTGCCTGGAGTCCAGGGGGGGAGACCCAGTACTTC. Translation gives CAWSPGGETQYF. The full variable domain, with the rest looked up from reference TRBV30 and TRBJ2-5, is SQTIHQWPATLVQPVGSPLSLECTVEGTSNPNLYWYRQAAGRGLQLLFYSVGIGQISSEVPQNLSASRPQDRQFILSSKKLLLSDSGFYLCAWSPGGETQYFGPGTRLLVL.

The V and J genes are TRBV11-3 and TRBJ2-7, with TRBD2 matching over 7 bases. Trimming removed 8 bases from V and 2 bases from J; junction bases left unmatched: 12. Germline V gene lookup returns CDR1 SGHNT and CDR2 YENEEA. This CDR3 spans 15 amino acids. The CDR3 sequence: CASQAPAGTTYEQYF. CDR3 nucleotide sequence: TGTGCCAGCCAGGCCCCAGCGGGAACTACCTACGAGCAGTACTTC.

V and J are TRBV30 and TRBJ1-1; D is ambiguous. V was shortened by 3 bases and J by 5 bases, with 16 bases between the two germline ends. Germline V gene data show CDR1 as GTSNPN and CDR2 as SVGIG (reference sequence). CDR3 size: 14 residues. In DNA form, the CDR3 reads TGTGCCTGGAGGGGAATGGGAGGGATGACTGAAGCTTTCTTT. This encodes CAWRGMGGMTEAFF.

V usage is TRBV6-4 and J usage is TRBJ2-3; 10 nucleotides match TRBD2. The CDR3 spans 16 residues. Trimming cost V 8 bases and J 4 bases; bases outside gene matches: 12. In germline, CDR1 is MRHNA, CDR2 SNTAGT. The CDR3 DNA follows: TGTGCCAGCGGCGAAAGCGGGGGGGCGGGCCCAGATACGCAGTATTTT. As protein: CASGESGGAGPDTQYF.

This chain joins TRBV4-3 and TRBJ1-5, with D unresolved. The CDR3 covers 15 residues. Trimming cost V 0 bases and J 3 bases, with 9 bases left between them. Germline assignment: CDR1 LGHNA and CDR2 YSLEER. This chain's CDR3 is CASSQEFRLNQPQHF. Here the CDR3 DNA reads TGCGCCAGCAGCCAAGAATTCCGACTCAATCAGCCCCAGCATTTT.

This clone was observed once. This rearrangement joins TRBV5-1 to TRBJ1-1; tentative D call: TRBD1 (5 bases). Germline V lookup: CDR1 SGHRS, CDR2 YFSETQ. Trimming removed 2 bases at V and 2 bases at J, with 13 bases between. The CDR3 spans 15 residues. As DNA, the CDR3 is TGCGCCAGCAGCTTTCTCTCAGGGACTAACACTGAAGCTTTCTTT. This translates into CASSFLSGTNTEAFF.

The chain joins TRBV28 to TRBJ2-3, with TRBD2 matching over 12 bases. Germline trimming cut 2 bases from V and 1 base from J; bases unmatched to any gene: 1. Germline CDR1 is MDHEN and CDR2 is SYDVKM. The CDR3 length is 16 residues. CDR3 coding DNA: TGTGCCAGCAGTTTACGACTAGCGGGAGGCACAGATACGCAGTATTTT. This sequence encodes CASSLRLAGGTDTQYF.

V usage is TRBV7-6 and J usage is TRBJ1-6, with D possibly TRBD1 on 5 matching bases. The CDR3 is 14 amino acids. The germline V gene has CDR1 SGHVS and CDR2 FNYEAQ. V was pared by 0 bases and J by 8 bases, with 8 bases between. The DNA of the CDR3 is TGTGCCAGCAGCTTAGCGGCAGGGTATTCACCCCTCCACTTT. Protein: CASSLAAGYSPLHF. Full variable domain (missing parts from reference TRBV7-6 and TRBJ1-6): GAGVSQSPRYKVTKRGQDVALRCDPISGHVSLYWYRQALGQGPEFLTYFNYEAQQDKSGLPNDRFSAERPEGSISTLTIQRTEQRDSAMYRCASSLAAGYSPLHFGNGTRLTVT.

The J gene is TRBJ2-7, the V gene TRBV27, with TRBD2 matching over 11 bases. The CDR3 spans 15 residues. CDR1 is MNHEY, CDR2 SMNVEV, per germline (reference sequence). V trimming: 3 bases; J trimming: 6 bases; junction bases outside the gene matches: 7. CDR3 DNA: TGTGCCAGCAGTTTGGTAGCGGGAGGGCGTCCCGAGCAGTACTTC. It codes for CASSLVAGGRPEQYF.

This chain joins TRBV7-2 and TRBJ1-1; D is uncertain. Deletions cut 6 bases from V and 2 bases from J, with 19 bases between. The length of the CDR3 is 16 residues. Germline V gene lookup returns CDR1 SGHTA and CDR2 FQGNSA. CDR3 coding DNA: TGTGCCAGCAGTCCAAAAGTGCGGCTCACAAACACTGAAGCTTTCTTT. It encodes CASSPKVRLTNTEAFF.

The genes are TRBV5-1 and TRBJ1-1; D unclear. This CDR3 has 15 amino acids. CDR1 is SGHRS, CDR2 YFSETQ, per germline. Trimming took off 1 base at V and 0 bases at J, with 10 bases between the two ends. The CDR3 loop reads CASSLQEELNTEAFF. In nucleotides, the CDR3 is TGCGCCAGCAGCTTGCAAGAGGAACTGAACACTGAAGCTTTCTTT.

The chain couples TRBV2 to TRBJ1-6; D might be TRBD1 (6 bases). The germline V gene encodes CDR1 SNHLY and CDR2 FYNNEI. The CDR3 is made up of 13 amino acids. Trimming cost V 7 bases and J 8 bases, with 12 bases left between them. In nucleotides, the CDR3 is TGTGCCAGCAACCGGGACATCGATTCACCCCTCCACTTT. It translates to CASNRDIDSPLHF. The full variable domain, in which reference TRBV2 and TRBJ1-6 provide the parts outside the CDR3, is EPEVTQTPSHQVTQMGQEVILRCVPISNHLYFYWYRQILGQKVEFLVSFYNNEISEKSEIFDDQFSVERPDGSNFTLKIRSTKLEDSAMYFCASNRDIDSPLHFGNGTRLTVT.

With respect to this clone: A read error may account for a junction end that differs from germline. J is TRBJ2-2 and V is TRBV7-7; 7 bases align to TRBD2. The germline V gene has CDR1 SSHAT and CDR2 FNYEAQ (reference sequence). The CDR3 is 17 amino acids. DNA of the CDR3: TGTGCTAGCAGCCAGGACCCGAGCGGGACCCTGGTGGGGGAGCTGTTTTTT. Translation gives CASSQDPSGTLVGELFF. Full variable domain (rest looked up from reference TRBV7-7 and TRBJ2-2): GAGVSQSPRYKVTKRGQDVTLRCDPISSHATLYWYQQALGQGPEFLTYFNYEAQPDKSGLPSDRFSAERPEGSISTLTIQRTEQRDSAMYRCASSQDPSGTLVGELFFGEGSRLTVL.